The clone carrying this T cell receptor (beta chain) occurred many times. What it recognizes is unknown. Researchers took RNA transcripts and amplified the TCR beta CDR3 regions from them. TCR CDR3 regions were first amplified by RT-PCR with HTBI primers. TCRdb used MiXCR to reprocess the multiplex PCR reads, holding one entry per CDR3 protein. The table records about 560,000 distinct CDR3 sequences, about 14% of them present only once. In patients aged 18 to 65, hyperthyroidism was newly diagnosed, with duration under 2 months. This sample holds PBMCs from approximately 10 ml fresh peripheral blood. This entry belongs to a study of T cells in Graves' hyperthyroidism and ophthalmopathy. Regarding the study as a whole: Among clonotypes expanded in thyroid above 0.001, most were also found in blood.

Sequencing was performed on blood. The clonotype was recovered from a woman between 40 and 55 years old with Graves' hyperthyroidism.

CDR3 nucleotides: TGCAGTGCTAGAGAGGCGGGGCTCTCCTACGAGCAGTACTTC. Protein product: CSAREAGLSYEQYF. The chain links TRBV20-1 to TRBJ2-7, with D tentatively TRBD2 (6 bases). CDR3 size: 14 residues. Trimming removed 0 bases from V and 0 bases from J, with 9 bases in between. Germline loops: CDR1 DFQATT, CDR2 SNEGSKA (reference sequence).